These T cell receptor beta chains were read from a single sample in a study of T cell clonotyping in hematopoietic cell transplantation. Clones were read by immunoSEQ multiplex PCR, and TCRdb kept only the in-frame ones, dropping some. The sample records some 14,000 clones, nearly 95% being singletons. Sequenced material: PBMCs, taken 30 days after allogeneic stem cell transplant. The origin of the receptors is a male patient between 55 and 70 years old who had an allogeneic stem cell transplant from an unrelated donor, so the T cells may come from the graft donor. Some clones in this sample may be carry-over from other donors' samples. Each CDR3 is given without its conserved first and last residue. A clone size is listed for some rows: how often the clone was seen (once, few, many), or a class if it is expanded.

clone_size,v_call,j_call,cdr3_aa
once,TRBV6-5,TRBJ2-7,ASSYGTGSSYEQY
-,TRBV10-3,TRBJ1-1,AISELGGAEAF
-,TRBV7-2,TRBJ1-5,ASSLVGQSNQPQH
-,TRBV4-3,TRBJ2-7,ASSQDWRDGEQY
-,TRBV7-9,TRBJ2-1,ASSPRLGHSYNEQF
few,TRBV5-4,TRBJ2-7,ASSAGQGGGPSYEQY
-,TRBV11-2,TRBJ1-6,ASSLGPTGGGSPLH
-,TRBV21-1,TRBJ1-1,ASSFRAAFFPEAF
-,TRBV18,TRBJ1-2,ASSPIRDTTNYGYT
-,TRBV19,TRBJ1-2,ASSSRDRDFYGYT
-,TRBV6-1,TRBJ2-3,ASEQPNTDTQY
-,TRBV6-5,TRBJ1-2,ASSIARTGGYGYT
-,TRBV5-1,TRBJ1-3,ASSARQGSSGNTIY
-,TRBV10-3,TRBJ1-5,ATAGNNQPQH
-,TRBV2,TRBJ1-3,ASSEWETGNTIY
-,TRBV2,TRBJ1-5,ASSGDRASQPQH
once,TRBV4-1,TRBJ1-6,ASSQSTSALNSPLH
once,TRBV7-2,TRBJ1-1,ASSPLGVGSLAEAF
-,TRBV7-2,TRBJ1-6,ASSFRETYNSPLH
-,TRBV27,TRBJ2-7,ASSPNRGASYEQY
-,TRBV2,TRBJ2-4,ASSGNRENIQY
-,TRBV6-6,TRBJ1-4,ASSPNRAGGEKLF
-,TRBV5-4,TRBJ1-1,ASSFSGNTEAF
-,TRBV6-4,TRBJ2-3,ASSEGLGTDTQY
-,TRBV7-2,TRBJ2-3,ASSLSLGADTQY
-,TRBV4-2,TRBJ2-2,ASSNRQTNTGELF
-,TRBV6-1,TRBJ2-1,ASSDPTYNEQF
-,TRBV5-1,TRBJ1-6,ASSVTGDATPLH
-,TRBV30,TRBJ2-5,AWTSGRAWETQY
-,TRBV5-1,TRBJ1-2,ASSLDRGWDRSYT
-,TRBV6-1,TRBJ1-2,ASSSTGGGYT
-,TRBV5-6,TRBJ2-3,ASSPTSGYTDTQY
-,TRBV19,TRBJ1-5,ASSLRPRDQPQH
-,TRBV4-3,TRBJ1-1,ASSQVRMNTEAF
-,TRBV6-5,TRBJ1-5,ASSPVGGQPQH
few,TRBV19,TRBJ1-6,ASRSGRNSPLH
-,TRBV5-1,TRBJ1-1,ASSSAGGGTEAF
-,TRBV20-1,TRBJ1-1,SAYLNTEAF
once,TRBV7-9,TRBJ2-5,ASSLGRRLYQETQY
-,TRBV6-6,TRBJ1-5,ASSYIAGQPQH
-,TRBV6-1,TRBJ2-5,ASSEAGPSGMGETQY
-,TRBV7-5,TRBJ1-1,ARSPNLRDRGPALNTEAF
-,TRBV7-8,TRBJ1-5,ASSPGTGNQPQH
-,TRBV4-1,TRBJ2-5,ASSRRDRGGETQY
-,TRBV28,TRBJ1-4,ASSFRGEKLF
-,TRBV6-1,TRBJ2-3,ASSEQGGGTDTQY
-,TRBV6-5,TRBJ1-5,ASGTTVSNQPQH
-,TRBV19,TRBJ2-7,ASNQGAPAYEQY
-,TRBV19,TRBJ1-5,ASSVGDSNQPQH
-,TRBV6-5,TRBJ1-1,ASSYSTQTMNTEAF
-,TRBV6-5,TRBJ2-2,ASNEKNTGELF
once,TRBV11-2,TRBJ2-7,ASSLVPPSSGGEQY